This T cell receptor (beta chain) was sequenced during a study of blood T cell repertoires in COVID-19. The table came from immunoSEQ multiplex PCR; TCRdb's copy has only in-frame clones and leaves some out. The data hold 260,000 or so clones, with around 82% observed a single time. CDR3 length equals 14 residues. CDR1 SQVTM and CDR2 ANQGSEA come from the germline V gene. Trimming removed 6 bases from V and 5 bases from J, with 17 bases in between. J is TRBJ1-3 and V is TRBV29-1, with D possibly matching TRBD1 (6 bases). The receptor's source is a woman between 70 and 85 years old with acute or convalescent COVID-19. Material for sequencing was peripheral blood. CDR3 region: CSVLTQGQRNTIYF. The CDR3 coding sequence is TGCAGCGTCCTTACCCAAGGACAGCGAAACACCATATATTTT.